The 14 T cell receptor beta chains given below trace back to one sample, sequenced in a study of T-cell memory formation after mild COVID-19. TCRdb re-analysed the 5' RACE reads in MiXCR, keeping a single row per CDR3 protein. The sample lists a few hundred thousand distinct CDR3 sequences, around 20% occurring once. Sample: PBMCs or a T cell subset sorted from them (not recorded which). The receptors were gathered from an adult woman who had mild COVID-19 (a few samples of this study predate the infection). Cell type and time point are not known.

The sample holds a few counts of this clonotype. The rearrangement uses TRBV30 and TRBJ2-1; 8 positions agree with TRBD2. Germline V lookup: CDR1 GTSNPN, CDR2 SVGIG (reference sequence). V gave up 2 bases and J gave up 12 bases; unmatched junction bases: 6. The CDR3 sequence is 12 residues long. The CDR3 region has the DNA TGTGCCTGGAGTCAGACTAGCGTATCGCAGTTCTTC. Translating it yields CAWSQTSVSQFF.

Turning to this clonotype: A junction end diverges from the germline sequence, so it may reflect a read error. The gene calls are TRBV4-1 and TRBJ2-7; 8 bases map to TRBD2. The germline V gene has CDR1 MGHRA and CDR2 YSYEKL. This CDR3 has 17 amino acids. The chain's CDR3 is CASRQVLSGGSSYEQYF. The CDR3 bases are TGCGCCAGCAGACAAGTGCTGAGCGGGGGTTCCTCCTACGAGCAGTACTTC.

This clonotype was observed a few times. This chain uses TRBV7-9 with TRBJ1-1; D is uncertain. There are 14 residues in the CDR3. V lost 2 bases and J 2 bases, leaving 9 bases between the germline ends. Germline V gene data show CDR1 as SEHNR and CDR2 as FQNEAQ (reference sequence). CDR3 residues: CASSLNPENTEAFF. Here the CDR3 DNA reads TGTGCCAGCAGCTTAAACCCAGAAAACACTGAAGCTTTCTTT.

This clonotype has just a few counts. The chain recombines TRBV5-1 with TRBJ2-3, with 11 nucleotides matching TRBD1. This CDR3 is 17 amino acids long. Germline V gene sequence: CDR1 SGHRS, CDR2 YFSETQ. Trimming cost V 0 bases and J 0 bases; bases outside gene matches: 3. CDR3 sequence reads: CASSLGTGGESTDTQYF. CDR3 DNA: TGCGCCAGCAGCTTGGGGACAGGGGGCGAAAGCACAGATACGCAGTATTTT.

This clonotype was picked up a small number of times. The chain uses TRBV7-9 and TRBJ1-2; D not resolved. The CDR3 runs to 15 residues. Trimming left V 2 bases short and J 2 bases short, with 12 bases between. Germline V CDR1 and CDR2: SEHNR, FQNEAQ (reference sequence). CDR3 sequence: CASSLMVYRNYGYTF. CDR3 coding DNA: TGTGCCAGCAGCTTAATGGTCTACCGAAACTATGGCTACACCTTC.

This clonotype was observed many times. The V and J genes are TRBV6-2 or TRBV6-3 and TRBJ2-6, with 8 bases aligning to TRBD1. V lost 6 bases to trimming and J lost 2 bases; unmatched junction nucleotides: 12. The CDR3 is 18 residues long. Germline V gene data show CDR1 as MNHEY and CDR2 as SVGEGT. The CDR3 sequence is CASSTARKTGAGANVLTF. The CDR3 nucleotides read TGTGCCAGCAGCACAGCGAGAAAGACAGGGGCTGGGGCCAACGTCCTGACTTTC.

The DNA for the CDR3 is TGTGCCAGCAGTTTAAGGGGCAAAAACATTCAGTACTTC. This gives the protein CASSLRGKNIQYF. The chain employs TRBV27 and TRBJ2-4; weak D call: TRBD1 (5 bases). Trimming removed 2 bases at V and 3 bases at J, with 5 bases between. CDR1 MNHEY and CDR2 SMNVEV come from the germline V gene (reference sequence). The CDR3 has 13 amino acids.

The V call is TRBV12-3 or TRBV12-4, the J call TRBJ2-7; D could derive from TRBD1 or TRBD2 (5 bases each). The CDR3 has 15 residues. With 4 bases removed from V and 4 bases from J, the gap between germline ends came to 17 bases. DNA for the CDR3: TGTGCCAGCAGTTCTAGCCGGGACCGGGGATACGAGCAGTACTTC. This sequence encodes CASSSSRDRGYEQYF.

The sample holds many counts of this clonotype. This chain connects TRBV5-1 to TRBJ2-5, with D possibly being TRBD1 (5 bases). CDR3 length: 15 residues. Germline values: CDR1 SGHRS, CDR2 YFSETQ. The V gene lost 3 bases and the J gene lost 2 bases, with 14 bases spanning the gap. Here the CDR3 reads CASSSSGHQQETQYF. CDR3 DNA: TGCGCCAGCAGCTCCTCAGGACACCAACAAGAGACCCAGTACTTC.

This clonotype has a handful of counts. The chain is built from TRBV25-1 and TRBJ2-1, with D perhaps assigned TRBD1 or TRBD2 (5 bases each). Per the germline V gene, CDR1 is MGHDK and CDR2 is SYGVNS. There are 13 residues in the CDR3. Deletions cut 4 bases from V and 9 bases from J, with 13 bases between. The CDR3: CASSGLGTGEQFF. The DNA for the CDR3 is TGTGCCAGCAGTGGCCTAGGGACGGGTGAGCAGTTCTTC.

The rearrangement links TRBV20-1 to TRBJ1-1, with 7 bases matching TRBD1. With V trimmed by 0 bases and J by 6 bases, 10 bases remained unmatched. The CDR3 length is 15 residues. The germline CDR1 and CDR2 sequences are DFQATT and SNEGSKA (reference sequence). The CDR3 DNA reads as TGCAGTGCTAGAGATCGTGCGACAGGGTTACCTGAAGCTTTCTTT. This sequence encodes CSARDRATGLPEAFF.

V usage is TRBV6-6 and J usage is TRBJ1-1; D possibly corresponds to TRBD1 (5 bases). V was trimmed by 0 bases and J by 11 bases, leaving 10 bases between them. Germline CDR1 is MNHNY and CDR2 is SVGAGI (reference sequence). This CDR3 has 12 amino acids. CDR3 protein: CASSYSGGDAFF. Written as DNA, the CDR3 is TGTGCCAGCAGTTACTCAGGAGGGGACGCTTTCTTT.

This clonotype has only a few counts. The CDR3 sequence is CASSLEGARGAFF. DNA for the CDR3: TGTGCCAGCAGTTTAGAGGGGGCGAGGGGAGCTTTCTTT. The chain links TRBV27 to TRBJ1-1, with TRBD1 identical over 7 bases. In germline, CDR1 is MNHEY, CDR2 SMNVEV (reference sequence). V lost 2 bases to trimming and J lost 10 bases; unmatched junction nucleotides: 7. The CDR3 is 13 residues long.

The chain links TRBV6-2 or TRBV6-3 to TRBJ2-3; D possibly uses TRBD1 or TRBD2 (5 bases each). Germline CDR1 is MNHEY and CDR2 is SVGEGT. Trimming left V 2 bases short and J 1 base short, with 10 bases between. The CDR3 is 15 amino acids. In DNA, the CDR3 is TGTGCCAGCAGTTACCGGGACGGGGGCACAGATACGCAGTATTTT. Translation: CASSYRDGGTDTQYF.